Sequencing of this T cell receptor beta chain was carried out in a study of Tregs in tolerant kidney transplant recipients. Broader study findings: Some patients' samples used different primers over time, so nucleotide sequences weren't comparable. Tolerant patients' donor-specific Tregs expanded beyond overall Tregs, suggesting antigen-driven growth.

Turning to this clone: As yet, its antigen is unknown.

Assay: immunoSEQ multiplex PCR; the TCRdb copy retains only in-frame clones and omits some. The sample shows 90,000 to 120,000 clones, roughly 90% of them seen only once. Trimming pared 0 bases from V and 0 bases from J, leaving 6 bases between. The germline gives CDR1 SGHTS, CDR2 YDEGEE. CDR3 size: 15 residues. The clonotype originates from a human donor who received a combined kidney and bone marrow transplant. The sequencing here drew on CD4+ T cells from blood, taken before the transplant. The chain is built from TRBV5-8 and TRBJ2-2; D is perhaps TRBD1 (6 bases). For the CDR3, the DNA is TGTGCCAGCAGCTTGGAGGGGGCGAACACCGGGGAGCTGTTTTTT. This codes for CASSLEGANTGELFF.